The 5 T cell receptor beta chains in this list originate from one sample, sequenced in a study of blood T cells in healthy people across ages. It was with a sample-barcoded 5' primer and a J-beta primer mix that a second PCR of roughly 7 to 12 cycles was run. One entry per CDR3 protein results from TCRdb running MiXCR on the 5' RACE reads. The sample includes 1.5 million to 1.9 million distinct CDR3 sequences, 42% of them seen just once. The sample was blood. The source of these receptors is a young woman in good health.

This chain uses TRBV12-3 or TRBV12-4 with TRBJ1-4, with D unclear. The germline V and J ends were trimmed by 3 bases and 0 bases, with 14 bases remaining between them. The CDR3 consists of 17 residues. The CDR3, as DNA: TGTGCCAGCAGTTTCGTTGTAGGGATTGCAACTAATGAAAAACTGTTTTTT. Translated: CASSFVVGIATNEKLFF.

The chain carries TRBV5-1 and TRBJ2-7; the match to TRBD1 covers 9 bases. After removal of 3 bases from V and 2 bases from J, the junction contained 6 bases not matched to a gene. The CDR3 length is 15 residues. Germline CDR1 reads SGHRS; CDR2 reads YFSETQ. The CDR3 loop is CASSSGTGITYEQYF. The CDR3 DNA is TGCGCCAGCAGCTCCGGGACAGGGATCACCTACGAGCAGTACTTC.

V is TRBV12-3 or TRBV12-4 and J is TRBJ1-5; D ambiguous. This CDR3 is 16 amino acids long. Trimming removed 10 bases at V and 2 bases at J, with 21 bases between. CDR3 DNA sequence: TGTGCCACCCTGAATTCAAACACTGGTGGCAATCAGCCCCAGCATTTT. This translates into CATLNSNTGGNQPQHF.

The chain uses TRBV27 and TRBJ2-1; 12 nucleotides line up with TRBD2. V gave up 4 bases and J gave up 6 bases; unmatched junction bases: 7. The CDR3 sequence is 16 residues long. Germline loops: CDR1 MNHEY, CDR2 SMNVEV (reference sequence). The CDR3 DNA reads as TGTGCCAGCAGTTCCCTGGGACTAGCGGGCGCCAATGAGCAGTTCTTC. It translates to CASSSLGLAGANEQFF.

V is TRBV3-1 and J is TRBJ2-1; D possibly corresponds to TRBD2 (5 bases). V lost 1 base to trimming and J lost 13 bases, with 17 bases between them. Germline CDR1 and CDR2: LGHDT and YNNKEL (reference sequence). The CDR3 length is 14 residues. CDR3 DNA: TGTGCCAGCAGCCAAGTGGACTTTCAAGAGACCCAGTTCTTC. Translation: CASSQVDFQETQFF.